This entry features one TCR beta chain sequence. Profiled with immunoSEQ multiplex PCR; TCRdb holds only in-frame clones, not every one. The sample has over 50,000 clones; 90% to 95% are singletons. This entry is derived from a study of T cell changes during pregnancy in multiple sclerosis. The material sequenced was peripheral blood, taken in the third trimester of pregnancy. The source is a female donor in good health, enrolled as a control in a pregnancy study.

This CDR3 reads CASSPRTGRLFF. Written as DNA, the CDR3 is TGTGCCAGCAGTCCAAGGACAGGGAGGTTGTTCTTC. This sequence joins TRBV28 and TRBJ2-1, with TRBD1 matching over 8 bases. This CDR3 is 12 amino acids long. Per germline, CDR1 MDHEN and CDR2 SYDVKM. J gave up 15 bases and V 5 bases, and 9 bases lay outside the gene matches.